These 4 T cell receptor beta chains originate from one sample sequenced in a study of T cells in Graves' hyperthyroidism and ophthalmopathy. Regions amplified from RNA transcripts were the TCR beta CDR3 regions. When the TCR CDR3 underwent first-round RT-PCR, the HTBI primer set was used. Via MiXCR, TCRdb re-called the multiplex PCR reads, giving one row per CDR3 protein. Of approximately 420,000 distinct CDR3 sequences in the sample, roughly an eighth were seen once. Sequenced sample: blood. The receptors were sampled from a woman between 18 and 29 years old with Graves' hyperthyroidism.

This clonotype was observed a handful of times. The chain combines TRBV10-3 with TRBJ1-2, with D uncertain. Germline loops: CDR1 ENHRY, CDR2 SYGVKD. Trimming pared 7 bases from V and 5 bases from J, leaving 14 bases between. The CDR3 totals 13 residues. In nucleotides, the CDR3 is TGTGCCATCACTGACCGCAAAGATTATGGCTACACCTTC. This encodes CAITDRKDYGYTF.

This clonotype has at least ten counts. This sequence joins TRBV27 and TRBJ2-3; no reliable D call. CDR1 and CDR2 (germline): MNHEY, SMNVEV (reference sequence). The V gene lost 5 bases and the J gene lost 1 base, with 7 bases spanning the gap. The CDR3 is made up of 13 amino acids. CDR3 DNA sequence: TGTGCCAGCAGTCAGACCCGCACAGATACGCAGTATTTT. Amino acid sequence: CASSQTRTDTQYF.

CDR3 nucleotides: TGTGCCAGCAGTTACTCGATCCCTATAAACACTGAAGCTTTCTTT. This codes for CASSYSIPINTEAFF. The chain recombines TRBV6-5 with TRBJ1-1; D call uncertain. The CDR3 spans 15 residues. The V end was cut by 0 bases, the J end by 2 bases, with 10 bases between. The germline V gene encodes CDR1 MNHEY and CDR2 SVGAGI.

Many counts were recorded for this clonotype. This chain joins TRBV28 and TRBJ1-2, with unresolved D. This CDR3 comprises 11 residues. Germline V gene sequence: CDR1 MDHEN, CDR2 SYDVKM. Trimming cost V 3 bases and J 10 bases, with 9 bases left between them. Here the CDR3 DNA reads TGTGCCAGCAGTTTGGCAGGTACCTACACCTTC. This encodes CASSLAGTYTF.